This TCR beta chain was recovered during a study of cytomegalovirus exposure and HLA in healthy donors. Study outcomes and limitations: Among TCR beta chains of equal frequency, HLA-associated ones were more clonally expanded in a later analysis.

V dropped 2 bases and J dropped 3; count of bases not matched to a gene: 5. Germline CDR1 and CDR2: SGHNT and YYREEE (reference sequence). The CDR3 spans 15 residues. The PCR used 60 Vbeta and 13 Jbeta primers. Produced via immunoSEQ multiplex PCR; TCRdb's table is partial and in-frame only. Altogether more than 95,000 clones are present, over 70% being singletons, with the ten largest covering roughly 4%. In regard to this clone: The antigen remains undetermined.

The clonotype was recovered from a man between 18 and 35 years old in good health and CMV-seropositive. The material sequenced was PBMCs. The chain links TRBV5-4 to TRBJ2-1; 7 bases are a match to TRBD2. CDR3 DNA sequence: TGTGCCAGCAGCTTTCCCGGGGGGATCTACAATGAGCAGTTCTTC. It codes for CASSFPGGIYNEQFF. The complete variable domain, with remaining parts taken from reference TRBV5-4 and TRBJ2-1, reads ETGVTQSPTHLIKTRGQQVTLRCSSQSGHNTVSWYQQALGQGPQFIFQYYREEENGRGNFPPRFSGLQFPNYSSELNVNALELDDSALYLCASSFPGGIYNEQFFGPGTRLTVL.